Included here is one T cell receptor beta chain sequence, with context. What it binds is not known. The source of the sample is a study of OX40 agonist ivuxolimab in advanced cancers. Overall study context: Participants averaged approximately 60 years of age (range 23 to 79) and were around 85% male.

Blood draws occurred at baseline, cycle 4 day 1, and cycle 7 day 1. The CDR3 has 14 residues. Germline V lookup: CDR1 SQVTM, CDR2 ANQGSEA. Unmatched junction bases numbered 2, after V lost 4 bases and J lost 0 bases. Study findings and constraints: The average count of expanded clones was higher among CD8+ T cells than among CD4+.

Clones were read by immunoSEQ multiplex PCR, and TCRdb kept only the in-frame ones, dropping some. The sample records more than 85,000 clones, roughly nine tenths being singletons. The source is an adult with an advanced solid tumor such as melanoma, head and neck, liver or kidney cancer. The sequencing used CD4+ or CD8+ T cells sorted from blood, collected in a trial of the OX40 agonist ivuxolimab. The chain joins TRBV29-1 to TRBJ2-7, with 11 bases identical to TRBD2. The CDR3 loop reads CSVALAGGSYEQYF. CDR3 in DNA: TGCAGCGTTGCTCTAGCGGGAGGCTCCTACGAGCAGTACTTC.